A single sample gave rise to the 17 T cell receptor beta chains below, sequenced in a study of tissue T cells after allogeneic stem cell transplantation. Time point denoted: mouse harvest day 7 after allogeneic transplant. The graft held 10^6 splenic CD5+ T cells and 10^7 T-cell-depleted bone marrow cells. The protocol was immunoSEQ multiplex PCR, while the TCRdb copy is restricted to in-frame clones and leaves out a portion. Of under 8,000 clones in the sample, 48% were seen once. Material for sequencing was lymph node tissue. These receptors were taken from a female BALB/c mouse given C57BL/6 T cells with graft-versus-host disease after an allogeneic hematopoietic cell transplant.

This clone has just one count. The gene names here belong to mouse. The CDR3 end is not reached by the read, which stops 1 residue before it; the germline J gene fills it in. J is TRBJ2-2 and V is TRBV26; D is unclear. Looked up from germline, CDR1 is KGHPV and CDR2 is FQNQEV (reference sequence). V shed 3 bases and J shed 0 bases, with 5 bases lying between them. The CDR3 is 14 residues long. CDR3 sequence: CASSLQTNTGQLYF. The sequenced CDR3 bases are TGTGCCAGCAGTCTCCAGACAAACACCGGGCAGCTCTAC.

This clone was detected only a few times. Genes and germline are mouse. The read ends 1 residue shy of where the CDR3 ends; the end is completed using the germline J gene. The chain carries TRBV2 and TRBJ2-7, with D possibly matching TRBD2 (7 bases). The V and J ends lost 0 bases and 4 bases respectively, with 10 bases between them. The CDR3 extends over 14 amino acids. The germline CDR1 and CDR2 sequences are LGHNA and YSYQKL. CDR3 DNA, as far as it was read: TGTGCCAGCAGCCAAGACCTGGGGGCGTATGAACAGTAC. Its translation: CASSQDLGAYEQY. The full CDR3 is CASSQDLGAYEQYF.

By sample share, this clone is medium-sized. Mouse names are used for the genes. From the germline J gene comes the end of the CDR3, since the read stops 1 residue before it. In the same sample, other DNA sequences code for this CDR3. The chain recombines TRBV29 with TRBJ1-2, with TRBD1 identical over 10 bases. Germline assignment: CDR1 MSHET and CDR2 SYDVDS. The CDR3 loop spans 14 amino acids. V dropped 5 bases and J dropped 2; count of bases not matched to a gene: 2. CDR3 DNA (partial): TGTGCTAGCAGTCCGGGACAGGGGAACTCCGACTACACC. This encodes CASSPGQGNSDYT. The full CDR3 reads CASSPGQGNSDYTF. The full variable domain, its missing parts supplied by reference TRBV29 and TRBJ1-2, is DMKVTQMPRYLIKRMGENVLLECGQDMSHETMYWYRQDPGLGLQLIYISYDVDSNSEGDIPKGYRVSRKKREHFSLILDSAKTNQTSVYFCASSPGQGNSDYTFGSGTRLLVI.

This clone is medium-sized within its sample. Gene names refer to mouse genes. The read terminates 1 residue ahead of where the CDR3 ends, so the germline J gene completes it. The chain combines TRBV13-3 with TRBJ1-2; 8 nucleotides line up with TRBD1. With V trimmed by 5 bases and J by 0 bases, 3 bases remained unmatched. The CDR3 totals 14 residues. In germline, CDR1 is NNHDY, CDR2 SYVADS. Partial CDR3 DNA: TGTGCCAGCAGCGCGACAGGGGCAAACTCCGACTACACC. Translated, it gives CASSATGANSDYT. The full CDR3 is CASSATGANSDYTF.

This clone was observed once. Genes and germline come from the mouse. The CDR3: CSSSQSTGEDTQYF. The CDR3 bases that were read are TGCTCCAGCAGTCAATCGACTGGGGAAGACACCCAGTAC. V and J are TRBV23 and TRBJ2-5; TRBD2, the table's D call, lacks a check against the DNA. The CDR3 extends 1 residue past the end of the read, so its final part is completed from the germline J gene. Germline V gives CDR1 KGHTA, CDR2 FQNQQP. The CDR3 totals 14 residues.

This clone appeared a few times. Mouse gene names apply. The CDR3 goes on 1 residue after the read ends, and that part is filled in from the germline J gene. J is TRBJ1-4 and V is TRBV16, with a tentative D call TRBD1 (5 bases). The CDR3 has 15 amino acids. V was trimmed by 5 bases and J by 0 bases, leaving 10 bases between them. From germline, CDR1 is SGHSA and CDR2 FRNQAP. The CDR3 bases that were read are TGTGCAAGCAGCCCCCGACAGATTTCCAACGAAAGATTATTT. Translating it yields CASSPRQISNERLF. The whole CDR3 reads CASSPRQISNERLFF.

This clone turned up a few times. Gene names refer to mouse genes. Sequencing ends 1 residue short of the CDR3 end; the germline J gene provides the rest. The V and J genes are TRBV26 and TRBJ1-4, with D possibly TRBD1 on 5 matching bases. Germline V gene sequence: CDR1 KGHPV, CDR2 FQNQEV (reference sequence). This CDR3 comprises 12 residues. V lost 7 bases, J lost 3 bases, and 6 bases lay in between. Here the CDR3 reads CASTRANERLFF. The sequenced part of the CDR3 DNA is TGTGCCAGCACCAGGGCCAACGAAAGATTATTT.

Turning to this clone: Germline and genes here are mouse. Sequencing ends 1 residue short of the CDR3 end; the germline J gene provides the rest. This rearrangement joins TRBV26 to TRBJ2-4; D unclear. The V and J ends lost 1 base and 3 bases respectively, with 5 bases between them. The CDR3 contains 13 residues. Germline-derived CDR1 and CDR2 are KGHPV and FQNQEV (reference sequence). The CDR3 DNA, read in part, is TGTGCCAGCAGTCTGTGGGCCCAAAACACCTTGTAC. Its translation is CASSLWAQNTLY. The full CDR3 reads CASSLWAQNTLYF.

A note on this clone: These gene names are mouse names. The read terminates 1 residue ahead of where the CDR3 ends, so the germline J gene completes it. The chain combines TRBV19 with TRBJ2-4, with 8 bases fitting TRBD2. CDR3 length: 16 residues. Per germline, CDR1 FNHDT and CDR2 SITEND (reference sequence). J lost 1 base, V lost 0 bases, and 4 bases had no gene match. The CDR3: CASSIGWGAGQNTLYF. CDR3 bases read: TGTGCCAGCAGTATAGGCTGGGGGGCTGGTCAAAACACCTTGTAC.

Only a few counts were recorded for this clone. Any gene name here is a mouse gene name. The read is 1 residue too short to cover the CDR3 end, so that end is filled in from the germline J gene. The chain is built from TRBV12-2 and TRBJ2-7; D ambiguous. V was shortened by 0 bases and J by 4 bases, with 6 bases between the two germline ends. The germline V gene has CDR1 SGHLS and CDR2 HYDKME. The CDR3 consists of 12 residues. The covered CDR3 bases are TGTGCCAGCTCTCTCGACTTGTATGAACAGTAC. Translating gives CASSLDLYEQY. Given in full, the CDR3 is CASSLDLYEQYF. The full variable domain, in which reference TRBV12-2 and TRBJ2-7 provide the parts outside the CDR3, is NSGVVQSPRYIIKGKGERSILKCIPISGHLSVAWYQQTQGQELKFFIQHYDKMERDKGNLPSRFSVQQFDDYHSEMNMSALELEDSAVYFCASSLDLYEQYFGPGTRLTVL.

This clone was found a few times. Gene names denote mouse genes. The read gets to within 1 residue of the CDR3 end, and the germline J gene fills in the rest. The chain carries TRBV3 and TRBJ2-4; D perhaps matches TRBD1 (6 bases). Germline V gene sequence: CDR1 SNHLY, CDR2 FYNGKV (reference sequence). The germline V and J ends were trimmed by 5 bases and 0 bases, with 9 bases remaining between them. CDR3 size: 14 residues. This CDR3 reads CASSPQGSQNTLYF. The sequenced CDR3 bases are TGTGCCAGCAGCCCACAGGGTAGTCAAAACACCTTGTAC.

As for this clone: Gene and germline names: mouse. The read terminates 1 residue ahead of where the CDR3 ends, so the germline J gene completes it. V usage is TRBV16 and J usage is TRBJ2-4; 7 bases match TRBD2. V lost 5 bases and J lost 2; bases outside the gene matches: 4. The CDR3 loop spans 14 amino acids. Germline V lookup: CDR1 SGHSA, CDR2 FRNQAP. Here the CDR3 reads CASSPTGFQNTLYF. The CDR3 bases that were read are TGTGCAAGCAGCCCGACTGGGTTTCAAAACACCTTGTAC. The variable domain in full, completed from reference TRBV16 and TRBJ2-4, reads NAGVIQTPRHKVTGKGQEATLWCEPISGHSAVFWYRQTIVQGLEFLTYFRNQAPIDDSGMPKERFSAQMPNQSHSTLKIQSTQPQDSAVYLCASSPTGFQNTLYFGAGTRLSVL.

As concerns this clone: The germline and genes are mouse ones. The sequenced fragment ends 1 residue before the CDR3 boundary, so the rest is inferred from the germline J gene. The chain links TRBV1 to TRBJ2-7; 9 bases fit TRBD2. The CDR3 extends over 12 amino acids. Germline CDR1 reads NSQYPW; CDR2 reads LRSPGD (reference sequence). Unmatched junction bases numbered 3, after V lost 6 bases and J lost 6 bases. CDR3 residues: CTCRVGGAEQYF. The covered CDR3 bases are TGCACCTGCAGGGTTGGGGGGGCTGAACAGTAC.

This clone was observed once. Gene names refer to mouse genes. The read ends 1 residue before the CDR3 terminus; that terminus is restored from the germline J gene. The rearrangement links TRBV26 to TRBJ1-1; D ambiguous. From germline, CDR1 is KGHPV and CDR2 FQNQEV (reference sequence). This CDR3 comprises 14 residues. The V end lost 0 bases, the J end lost 1 base, and 6 bases lay between the germline ends. The CDR3 DNA, read in part, is TGTGCCAGCAGTCTGTCGCGCAGAAACACAGAAGTCTTC. This sequence encodes CASSLSRRNTEVF. The whole CDR3 protein is CASSLSRRNTEVFF.

This clone has a handful of counts. Any gene name here is a mouse gene name. The read ends 1 residue shy of where the CDR3 ends; the end is completed using the germline J gene. The chain is built from TRBV3 and TRBJ1-2, with TRBD1 as a possible D gene (6 bases). The V gene lost 5 bases and the J gene lost 0 bases, with 13 bases spanning the gap. This CDR3 spans 15 amino acids. Germline CDR1 is SNHLY and CDR2 is FYNGKV (reference sequence). The CDR3 bases that were read are TGTGCCAGCAGCCCCCGGGACAATGCAAACTCCGACTACACC. Translated, it gives CASSPRDNANSDYT. Given in full, the CDR3 is CASSPRDNANSDYTF.

Of note for this clone: The listed genes are named as in mouse. The observed sequence ends 1 residue before the CDR3 terminus, with the missing tail filled in from the germline J gene. J is TRBJ2-2 and V is TRBV26; D call uncertain. Deletions cut 0 bases from V and 1 base from J, with 6 bases between. CDR3 size: 15 residues. Germline lookup yields CDR1 KGHPV and CDR2 FQNQEV (reference sequence). The CDR3 region is CASSLSAGNTGQLYF. The CDR3 DNA, read in part, is TGTGCCAGCAGTCTGTCGGCCGGAAACACCGGGCAGCTCTAC.

Details on this clone: These gene names are mouse names. The CDR3 goes on 1 residue after the read ends, and that part is filled in from the germline J gene. The rearrangement joins TRBV13-3 to TRBJ2-7; TRBD2 matches 8 bases. V shed 4 bases and J 2 bases; nucleotides not matched to a gene: 2. Germline values: CDR1 NNHDY, CDR2 SYVADS. The CDR3 spans 13 residues. The sequenced CDR3 bases are TGTGCCAGCAGTATTGGGGGGGCCTATGAACAGTAC. This gives the protein CASSIGGAYEQY. In full, the CDR3 is CASSIGGAYEQYF.